A few counts support the clone carrying this T cell receptor (beta chain). Antigen specificity is unknown. The data were obtained in a study of T and B cells in COVID-19 patients. Across the study: Comorbidities linked to unfavorable COVID-19 outcome were present in about 90% of the roughly 20 active-infection patients. Study-level points and caveats: Patients with COVID-19 reportedly showed strongly skewed T cell receptor beta variable and joining gene usage. Exclusive to the recovered cohort were some 2,300 TCR clusters, around 30 of them with low generation probability.

The CDR3 is 15 amino acids. The germline CDR1 and CDR2 sequences are KGHSH and LQKENI. The V gene lost 4 bases and the J gene lost 10 bases, with 17 bases spanning the gap. Blood genomic DNA input for TRB amplification was roughly 230-550 ng. Multiplex PCR with BIOMED2 TRB-A/B primer pools amplified TRB rearrangements. TCRdb called the multiplex PCR reads again in MiXCR, with one record for every CDR3 protein. The table has fewer than 9,500 distinct CDR3 sequences, roughly 29% seen once; the top ten hold about 22%. Sequences were obtained from blood. The gene calls are TRBV18 and TRBJ1-6; D is possibly TRBD1 (5 bases). The sequence was collected from a human donor who had recovered from COVID-19. The CDR3 is CASSLDQGTGSPLHF. The CDR3 nucleotides read TGTGCCAGCTCACTAGACCAGGGAACTGGCTCACCCCTCCACTTT.